Listed below are T cell receptor beta chains from one sample, sequenced in a study of blood T cell repertoires in COVID-19. The table came from immunoSEQ multiplex PCR; TCRdb's copy has only in-frame clones and leaves some out. The table lists about 370,000 clones, 80% to 90% of them singletons, with over 0.95% in the top ten. Sequenced sample: PBMCs or T cells enriched from blood (not recorded which). These receptor sequences come from a man between 18 and 29 years old who had recovered from COVID-19. Each CDR3 is given with its conserved first and last residue. Only part of the rows carry a size: once, few, many, or a class if the clone is expanded.

TRBJ1-5 | . | TRBV28 | CASRGGDRDNQPQHF
TRBJ2-1 | . | TRBV3-1/TRBV3-2 | CASSQDFLAGYNEQFF
TRBJ1-6 | . | TRBV9 | CASSVGQGYNSPLHF
TRBJ2-7 | . | TRBV7-9 | CASSLGWGELGDEQYF
TRBJ2-2 | . | TRBV28 | CASRIAGAGELFF
TRBJ2-5 | . | TRBV24-1 | CATSDTASTGGETQYF
TRBJ2-7 | . | TRBV3-1/TRBV3-2 | CASSQDPGSYEQYF
TRBJ2-5 | once | TRBV3-1/TRBV3-2 | CASSQRWASGSETQYF
TRBJ1-2 | . | TRBV19 | CASSMSGTGGDYGYTF
TRBJ2-7 | . | TRBV2 | CASRDTNSYEQYF
TRBJ2-1 | . | TRBV5-4 | CASSLDSGVTEQFF
TRBJ2-2 | few | TRBV29-1 | CSVSSGTSGTYTGELFF
TRBJ2-1 | . | TRBV12-5 | CASGLVLEGLVAGYNEQFF
TRBJ2-5 | . | TRBV6-5 | CASRRRQEETQYF
TRBJ2-7 | . | TRBV30 | CAWSTGHALDEQYF
TRBJ2-1 | . | TRBV28 | CASLAGGGNNEQFF
TRBJ1-6 | . | TRBV4-3 | CASSQESGKGSPLHF
TRBJ2-1 | . | TRBV13 | CASSPDLGYNEQFF
TRBJ1-3 | . | TRBV3-1/TRBV3-2 | CASSPTDSGNTIYF
TRBJ1-5 | . | TRBV29-1 | CSVQGENQPQHF
TRBJ2-1 | . | TRBV6-5 | CASSWGLAGGLNEQFF
TRBJ2-7 | . | TRBV4-3 | CASSQVDRGHDEQYF
TRBJ1-1 | . | TRBV7-8 | CASNLRTGGNTEAFF
TRBJ2-7 | . | TRBV6-5 | CASRQNRDEQYF
TRBJ1-1 | few | TRBV3-1/TRBV3-2 | CASSAAGGYTEAFF
TRBJ2-5 | . | TRBV10-3 | CAIRGSDTTQYF
TRBJ2-3 | . | TRBV11-3 | CASSLGAERLTDTQYF
TRBJ2-3 | . | TRBV9 | CASSEGGLADTQYF
TRBJ2-7 | . | TRBV3-1/TRBV3-2 | CASSVGQGYEQYF
TRBJ2-3 | . | TRBV18 | CASSPLEPGLAGGPSTDTQYF
TRBJ2-3 | . | TRBV6-5 | CASSTSRGSTDTQYF
TRBJ2-5 | . | TRBV7-2 | CASSSRLDRGTQYF
TRBJ2-7 | . | TRBV7-6 | CASSLSGGAGDEQYF
TRBJ1-1 | . | TRBV5-1 | CASSLTGTNTEAFF
TRBJ1-5 | once | TRBV27 | CASSPIDRMTQPQHF
TRBJ2-3 | . | TRBV2 | CASSEGQGAGDTQYF
TRBJ1-4 | . | TRBV5-6 | CASSLVSGNEKLFF
TRBJ1-2 | . | TRBV28 | CASSTHSVYGYTF
TRBJ1-2 | . | TRBV5-1 | CASSPAGGQYYTF
TRBJ1-2 | . | TRBV11-2 | CASRNDIYGYTF
TRBJ2-7 | once | TRBV6-5 | CASSSGGRTYEQYF
TRBJ1-6 | . | TRBV7-9 | CASSLEGQGDSPLHF
TRBJ2-5 | once | TRBV2 | CASIWFERQETQYF
TRBJ2-6 | . | TRBV7-9 | CASSFRGESSGANVLTF
TRBJ2-1 | . | TRBV7-2 | CASSLEGGTVVYNEQFF
TRBJ1-5 | . | TRBV10-3 | CAISGSSNQPQHF
TRBJ1-5 | . | TRBV4-1 | CASSLGQPNSNQPQHF
TRBJ1-2 | . | TRBV19 | CASSMSPASDYGYTF
TRBJ2-2 | . | TRBV10-3 | CAISASPGLAGGPNTGELFF
TRBJ2-7 | . | TRBV9 | CASSPRGGGEQYF
TRBJ1-2 | . | TRBV27 | CASSDRGSYGYTF
TRBJ1-1 | . | TRBV3-1/TRBV3-2 | CASSQGRVGAFF
TRBJ2-6 | . | TRBV7-7 | CASSDWRGTHKAGANVLTF
TRBJ2-1 | . | TRBV7-9 | CASRDRDGVKWNEQFF